The text below deals with one TCR beta chain. Its matching antigen is unknown. The data stem from a study of CXCR3-negative and CXCR3-positive naive CD8 T cells. Overall study results and limits: Researchers report that CXCR3-positive naive cells carry more hydrophobic TRB CDR3s than CXCR3-negative naive cells.

The CDR3 is 13 amino acids. Germline V gene data show CDR1 as WSHSY and CDR2 as SAAADI. UMI-labeled 5' RACE yielded the TRB cDNA libraries. TCRdb reprocessed the 5' RACE reads, with one entry per CDR3 protein and no DNA. In all, the sample yields some 150,000 distinct CDR3 sequences. The sequenced material came from naive CXCR3+ CD8+ T cells from blood. Subset reported: CD45RO-CCR7+CD27+CD95- naive CD8+ T cells expressing CXCR3 (TNR3+). V gene TRBV10-2 combines with J gene TRBJ2-5; absent DNA, TCRdb's TRBD1 call cannot be checked. The sequence was obtained from a human donor in good health. Some clones in this sample may be carry-over from other donors' samples. The CDR3 spells CASSARVEGTQYF.